The rows below give T cell receptor beta chains drawn from one sample of a study of T cell responses to AZD1222 COVID-19 vaccine. The method was immunoSEQ multiplex PCR; TCRdb's version includes in-frame clones alone and lacks a portion of them. The data contain around 160,000 clones, just over 90% of them singletons. The sequences come from peripheral blood, collected on day 0 of AZD1222 vaccination. The receptors were gathered from an adult in good health. Both conserved end residues are part of each CDR3. The D gene is left open where the match is weak. Only part of the rows carry a size: once, few, many, or a class if the clone is expanded.

v_gene	j_gene	d_gene	abundance	CDR3nt	CDR3aa
TRBV9	TRBJ1-1	.	.	TGTGCCAGCAGCGCTTTCGGGGGCATGAACACTGAAGCTTTCTTT	CASSAFGGMNTEAFF
TRBV4-1	TRBJ1-3	.	.	TGCGCCAGCAGCCAAGATAGCCTCCGAGTTGGAAACACCATATATTTT	CASSQDSLRVGNTIYF
TRBV6-5	TRBJ1-3	TRBD1	.	TGTGCCGTCCCCGGGCAGGGGGCGGGTGGAAACACCATATATTTT	CAVPGQGAGGNTIYF
TRBV7-3	TRBJ2-1	TRBD2	.	TGTGCCAGCAGCTTAATGACTAGCGGGCAGAATGAGCAGTTCTTC	CASSLMTSGQNEQFF
TRBV4-2	TRBJ1-1	.	.	TGTGCCAGCAGCCAAGGATTGGGAACTGAAGCTTTCTTT	CASSQGLGTEAFF
TRBV5-1	TRBJ1-6	.	.	TGCGCCAGCAGCTTGGCCGGTATGGGTAATTCACCCCTCCACTTT	CASSLAGMGNSPLHF
TRBV3-1/TRBV3-2	TRBJ2-3	TRBD2	.	TGTGCCAGCAGCCAAGAAGTGGGAGGGAGTACAGATACGCAGTATTTT	CASSQEVGGSTDTQYF
TRBV5-5	TRBJ2-3	TRBD2	.	TGTGCCAGCAGCCTCCTTCTAGCGGGGGGAGCAGATACGCAGTATTTT	CASSLLLAGGADTQYF
TRBV7-2	TRBJ1-1	.	.	TGTGCCAGCAGCTATCAGGGTGGCACTGAAGCTTTCTTT	CASSYQGGTEAFF
TRBV5-6	TRBJ2-1	TRBD2	.	TGTGCCAGCAGAAGCCCCGGACTAGCGGGGAATGAGCAGTTCTTC	CASRSPGLAGNEQFF
TRBV2	TRBJ2-5	TRBD2	once	TGTGCCAGCAGTGGACAGCGGGGGCGAGAGACCCAGTACTTC	CASSGQRGRETQYF
TRBV6-5	TRBJ1-5	.	.	TGTGCCAGCATCTTCTGGGGAGGTCAGCCCCAGCATTTT	CASIFWGGQPQHF
TRBV4-2	TRBJ2-2	.	.	TGTGCCAGCAGCCAAGATCGGGGAAGCACCGGGGAGCTGTTTTTT	CASSQDRGSTGELFF
TRBV14	TRBJ2-5	.	.	TGTGCCAGCAGCCAATATGGCGGGACAGAGACCCAGTACTTC	CASSQYGGTETQYF
TRBV27	TRBJ1-2	.	.	TGTGCCAGCAGTTTATCCAGGGGTTTCTATGGCTACACCTTC	CASSLSRGFYGYTF
TRBV6-5	TRBJ2-7	.	.	TGTGCCAGCAGCCACACAGGGTCCCACGAGCAGTACTTC	CASSHTGSHEQYF
TRBV5-4	TRBJ2-1	TRBD1	once	TGTGCCAGCAGCGTCGGACAGGGGATATACAATGAGCAGTTCTTC	CASSVGQGIYNEQFF
TRBV11-2	TRBJ2-7	.	.	TGTGCCAGCAGCTCTATCTATGGCATCCACTCCTACGAGCAGTACTTC	CASSSIYGIHSYEQYF
TRBV1	TRBJ1-5	.	.	TGCACCAGCAGCCATGGCGCGCGGGACGGGAAGCGGCATCAGCCCCAGCATTTT	CTSSHGARDGKRHQPQHF
TRBV5-1	TRBJ1-1	.	.	TGCGCCAGCACCTCGCTGGGGTCGAACACTGAAGCTTTCTTT	CASTSLGSNTEAFF
TRBV7-8	TRBJ1-1	.	.	TGTGCCAGCAGCTTACGCTCGGGACTTCAGAACGTGAACACTGAAGCTTTCTTT	CASSLRSGLQNVNTEAFF
TRBV3-1/TRBV3-2	TRBJ1-1	.	.	TGTGCCAGCAGCCTCGACGATTTTCTGGGGGAAACCGCTGAAGCTTTCTTT	CASSLDDFLGETAEAFF
TRBV5-8	TRBJ1-3	.	.	TGTGCCAGCAGCTTGGGCGGACAGACTGGAAACACCATATATTTT	CASSLGGQTGNTIYF
TRBV21-1	TRBJ1-2	.	.	TGTGCCAGGACCGGGACAGGTAATTTCTATGGCTACACCTTC	CARTGTGNFYGYTF
TRBV2	TRBJ2-7	TRBD2	.	TGTGCCAGCAGTGAAGCGTTTCTCGGGAGGGCTCACGAGCAGTACTTC	CASSEAFLGRAHEQYF
TRBV7-2	TRBJ1-2	.	.	TGTGCCAGCAGTCCGGACAGTAATAACTATGGCTACACCTTC	CASSPDSNNYGYTF
TRBV5-1	TRBJ2-7	.	.	TGCGCCAGCAGTGGTTTCCGGTCCTACGAGCAGTACTTC	CASSGFRSYEQYF
TRBV4-1	TRBJ1-1	.	.	TGCGCCAGCAGCCCCCTTGGAGGGTCGAACACTGAAGCTTTCTTT	CASSPLGGSNTEAFF
TRBV6-5	TRBJ1-6	TRBD1	once	TGTGCCAGCAGTTACCGACAGGGAAGAAATTCACCCCTCCACTTT	CASSYRQGRNSPLHF
TRBV7-8	TRBJ2-1	TRBD2	.	TGTGCCAGCAGCCCCAAGGGGGGACTAGCGGCTGACAATGAGCAGTTCTTC	CASSPKGGLAADNEQFF
TRBV4-2	TRBJ1-3	.	.	TGTGCCAGCAGCCCGACACCCTCCTCTGGAAACACCATATATTTT	CASSPTPSSGNTIYF
TRBV5-4	TRBJ2-3	.	.	TGTGCCAGCAGCTTGATAGGACAGTCCGCAGATACGCAGTATTTT	CASSLIGQSADTQYF
TRBV7-9	TRBJ1-1	.	.	TGTGCCAGCAGCGAACAGGGTGTCGCTGAAGCTTTCTTT	CASSEQGVAEAFF
TRBV5-1	TRBJ1-2	TRBD1	.	TGCGCCAGCAGCTTGGCCGGGGACAGGTATTATGGCTACACCTTC	CASSLAGDRYYGYTF
TRBV19	TRBJ1-1	.	.	TGTGCCAGTAGTGCCAGACTTATGAACACTGAAGCTTTCTTT	CASSARLMNTEAFF
TRBV7-9	TRBJ2-7	TRBD2	.	TGTGCCAGCAGCCGACTAGCGGGAGTCTCCTACGAGCAGTACTTC	CASSRLAGVSYEQYF
TRBV7-7	TRBJ2-5	TRBD2	.	TGTGCCAGCAGCGCTTTGGGTCTAGCGGGGGCCCAAGAGACCCAGTACTTC	CASSALGLAGAQETQYF
TRBV5-1	TRBJ1-1	.	.	TGCGCCAGCAGCTTGGAACAGACAAACACTGAAGCTTTCTTT	CASSLEQTNTEAFF
TRBV27	TRBJ1-1	TRBD1	.	TGTGCCAGCAAGAGACAGGGAGTCACTGAAGCTTTCTTT	CASKRQGVTEAFF
TRBV18	TRBJ1-1	.	once	TGTGCCAGCTCACCACGCATGACTGGGGCCGGTAACATGAACACTGAAGCTTTCTTT	CASSPRMTGAGNMNTEAFF
TRBV6-1	TRBJ2-1	.	.	TGTGCCAGCAGTGAAGGGGCACAGCAGCAGTTCTTC	CASSEGAQQQFF
TRBV12-5	TRBJ1-3	.	once	TGTGCTAGTGGTTTGTGGCGACAGTTCTCTGGAAACACCATATATTTT	CASGLWRQFSGNTIYF
TRBV7-9	TRBJ1-5	.	.	TGTGCCAGCAGCTTTACAGCCCCCCATAGCAATCAGCCCCAGCATTTT	CASSFTAPHSNQPQHF
TRBV3-1/TRBV3-2	TRBJ2-3	.	few	TGTGCCAGCAGCCCTTCGACTACCACAGATACGCAGTATTTT	CASSPSTTTDTQYF
TRBV6-5	TRBJ1-4	TRBD1	.	TGTGCCAGCAGCCGATACAGGGGCCCTAATGAAAAACTGTTTTTT	CASSRYRGPNEKLFF
TRBV19	TRBJ1-5	.	.	TGTGCCAGTCGGTCCCGGAGTCAGCCCCAGCATTTT	CASRSRSQPQHF
TRBV30	TRBJ1-5	TRBD1	.	TGTGCCTGGGGCGGCGGGACAGGGGGTGCAAATAGCAATCAGCCCCAGCATTTT	CAWGGGTGGANSNQPQHF
TRBV3-1/TRBV3-2	TRBJ2-5	TRBD1	.	TGTGCCAGCAGCCAGAACAGGGGCCAAGAGACCCAGTACTTC	CASSQNRGQETQYF
TRBV29-1	TRBJ1-2	.	.	TGCAGCGTTGGGTACAGCTATGGCTACACCTTC	CSVGYSYGYTF
TRBV18	TRBJ1-2	TRBD1	.	TGTGCCAGCTCACGAGGGACAGGGGGCAACGGCTACACCTTC	CASSRGTGGNGYTF
TRBV4-1	TRBJ1-2	.	.	TGCGCCAGCAGCCAAGGAGGGGAAAACTATGGCTACACCTTC	CASSQGGENYGYTF
TRBV4-2	TRBJ2-1	.	.	TGTGCCAGCAGCCAGTACCCCCAAGCGGGCAATGAGCAGTTCTTC	CASSQYPQAGNEQFF
TRBV4-1	TRBJ1-2	TRBD1	.	TGCGCCAGCAGCCAAGAAGGGGGCAGGGTAGACTATGGCTACACCTTC	CASSQEGGRVDYGYTF